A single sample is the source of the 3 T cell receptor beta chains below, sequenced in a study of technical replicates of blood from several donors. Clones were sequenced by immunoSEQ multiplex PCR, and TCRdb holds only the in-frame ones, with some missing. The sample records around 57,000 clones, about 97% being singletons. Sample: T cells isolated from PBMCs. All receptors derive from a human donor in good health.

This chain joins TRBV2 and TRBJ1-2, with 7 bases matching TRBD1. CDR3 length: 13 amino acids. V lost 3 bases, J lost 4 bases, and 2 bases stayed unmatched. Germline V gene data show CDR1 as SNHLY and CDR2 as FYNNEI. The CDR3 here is CASSEGDSYGYTF. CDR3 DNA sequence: TGTGCCAGCAGTGAGGGGGACAGCTATGGCTACACCTTC.

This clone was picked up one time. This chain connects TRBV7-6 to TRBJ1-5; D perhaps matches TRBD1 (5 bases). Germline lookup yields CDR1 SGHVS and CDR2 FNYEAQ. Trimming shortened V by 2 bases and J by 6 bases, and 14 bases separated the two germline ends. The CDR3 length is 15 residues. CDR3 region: CASSLFGGDGQPQHF. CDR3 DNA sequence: TGTGCCAGCAGCTTATTTGGAGGGGACGGTCAGCCCCAGCATTTT.

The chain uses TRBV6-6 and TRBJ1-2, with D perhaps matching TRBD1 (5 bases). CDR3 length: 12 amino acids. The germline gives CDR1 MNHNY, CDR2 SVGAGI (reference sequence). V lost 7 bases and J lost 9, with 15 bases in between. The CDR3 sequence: CASNSDSSSYTF. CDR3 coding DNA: TGTGCCAGCAACAGCGACAGTTCCAGCTACACCTTC.